This T cell receptor beta chain was found in a study of sequential checkpoint blockade in melanoma. Study at large: Arm A got nivolumab then ipilimumab; arm B the reverse, 1:1. Under 25 patients had matched tumor biopsies before treatment and at week 13 after nivolumab or ipilimumab alone.

Indicated treatment: randomized to nivolumab then ipilimumab (arm A) or the reverse (arm B). Overall study results and limits: T-cell fraction and clonality followed PD-L1 and CD8+ counts, not mutational load. About 30 times likelier clinical benefit followed increased tumor T-cell fraction and clonality.

About this clone itself: The antigen is unknown.

Generated by immunoSEQ multiplex PCR, the TCRdb table keeps only in-frame clones and is missing some. The sample shows 2,000 to 3,000 clones, over 25% of them seen only once. The sequence was collected from a human donor with melanoma. The sample was tumor tissue (inferred from file names), taken from a patient given nivolumab and ipilimumab in sequence.

The CDR3 protein is CASSPSQWTETQYF. The CDR3, as DNA: TGTGCCAGCTCACCTAGTCAGTGGACGGAGACCCAGTACTTC. The V and J genes are TRBV18 and TRBJ2-5; D is uncertain. Trimming took off 3 bases at V and 5 bases at J, with 13 bases between the two ends. The CDR3 consists of 14 residues. The germline V gene encodes CDR1 KGHSH and CDR2 LQKENI.